The clone carrying this T cell receptor beta chain has just a few counts. The antigen remains unidentified. The data were taken from a study of CD8+CD57+ T cells in acquired aplastic anemia. This CDR3 contains 17 residues. V dropped 1 base and J dropped 5 bases, with 23 bases sitting between them. In germline, CDR1 is DFQATT, CDR2 SNEGSKA (reference sequence). TCR beta VDJ and CDR3 profiles were obtained from a genomic DNA template. TCRdb passed the reads through MiXCR, listing each CDR3 protein once. The sample comprises roughly 180,000 distinct CDR3 sequences, less than 65% of which are singletons, and about half rests with the top ten. Study conclusions and caveats: The same twenty-nine CD8+ CDR3 sequences occurred in patients and in controls.

The sequencing sample was made of sorted CD4+, CD8+, or CD8+CD57+ T cells (not recorded which) from PBMCs. The clonotype was recovered from a human donor with severe aplastic anemia or a healthy control (not recorded which). The chain carries TRBV20-1 and TRBJ2-5; D possibly corresponds to TRBD2 (6 bases). The CDR3 DNA sequence: TGCAGTGCTAGAGCGGTCCCACGGTGGCTAGCGCGGGAGACCCAGTACTTC. It specifies CSARAVPRWLARETQYF.